This passage covers 15 T cell receptor beta chains from one sample sequenced in a study of patients and donors after allogeneic stem cell transplantation (dated by TCRdb to 2020 to 2022). Libraries were constructed by RT-PCR. Sequencing instrument: NextSeq 550. TCRdb itself trimmed the public reads at Q25 with fastp, ran MiXCR and retained productive beta chains. Identical CDR3 proteins give one entry, which carries the most common genes and DNA. Across this sample there are approximately 200,000 distinct CDR3 sequences, with roughly two fifths seen only once. The ten largest clones represent 33% of the sample. The sequenced sample consisted of blood, either unsorted or a sorted T cell fraction (not recorded which). The receptors shown here come from a human donor who was either an allogeneic HSCT recipient or a stem cell or donor lymphocyte infusion donor (not recorded which). It is not recorded whose cells these are; they may come from a transplant donor.

A few counts support this clonotype. The rearrangement uses TRBV27 and TRBJ2-6, with 9 bases aligning to TRBD2. The germline V gene has CDR1 MNHEY and CDR2 SMNVEV (reference sequence). This CDR3 contains 17 residues. J lost 0 bases, V lost 6 bases, and 6 bases had no gene match. In DNA, the CDR3 is TGTGCCAGCAGCTCTAGCGGGATTCCCTCTGGGGCCAACGTCCTGACTTTC. As protein: CASSSSGIPSGANVLTF.

The rearrangement uses TRBV12-3 or TRBV12-4 and TRBJ1-5; possible D gene TRBD1, 6 bases. The CDR3 covers 17 residues. V shed 6 bases and J shed 3 bases, with 21 bases lying between them. The CDR3 DNA reads as TGTGCCAGCAGCGGTTTTGGGGGGCCCGCCTACAATCAGCCCCAGCATTTT. It specifies CASSGFGGPAYNQPQHF.

The V gene is TRBV4-3, the J gene TRBJ1-2; 10 bases map to TRBD1. Germline trimming cut 1 base from V and 4 bases from J; bases unmatched to any gene: 6. There are 16 residues in the CDR3. Germline V CDR1 and CDR2: LGHNA, YSLEER. The CDR3 is CASSQADRQGAYGYTF. The CDR3 DNA sequence: TGCGCCAGCAGCCAAGCCGATCGACAGGGGGCCTATGGCTACACCTTC.

This sequence joins TRBV7-2 and TRBJ1-6, with D perhaps TRBD1 (6 bases). V was shortened by 10 bases and J by 4 bases, with 14 bases between the two germline ends. Germline V gene data show CDR1 as SGHTA and CDR2 as FQGNSA. The CDR3 sequence is 14 residues long. The CDR3 loop reads CATRTVSYNSPLHF. DNA of the CDR3: TGTGCCACGAGGACAGTATCTTATAATTCACCCCTCCACTTT.

A few counts support this clonotype. The chain joins TRBV28 to TRBJ1-5; D perhaps matches TRBD1 (6 bases). The CDR3 is made up of 13 amino acids. The ends were cut back, 3 bases at V and 6 bases at J, with 9 bases in the middle. Germline CDR1 and CDR2: MDHEN and SYDVKM. The CDR3 is CASSFGRGQPQHF. CDR3 in DNA: TGTGCCAGCAGTTTCGGCAGGGGTCAGCCCCAGCATTTT.

V is TRBV6-1 and J is TRBJ1-1, with D tentatively TRBD1 (5 bases). Germline-derived CDR1 and CDR2 are MNHNS and SASEGT. V shed 10 bases and J shed 7 bases, with 22 bases lying between them. CDR3 length: 14 residues. The CDR3 coding sequence is TGTGCCACCTTCTCCCTTAAGGGGTCTAATGAAGCTTTCTTT. It specifies CATFSLKGSNEAFF.

The sample holds a few counts of this clonotype. This rearrangement joins TRBV5-8 to TRBJ1-2, with no clear D. The CDR3 loop spans 12 amino acids. Per the germline V gene, CDR1 is SGHTS and CDR2 is YDEGEE. Deletions cut 3 bases from V and 3 bases from J, with 6 bases between. This CDR3 reads CASSSRYYGYTF. CDR3 DNA sequence: TGTGCCAGCAGCTCACGTTACTATGGCTACACCTTC.

This chain uses TRBV7-9 with TRBJ2-3; D might be TRBD2 (5 bases). The germline CDR1 and CDR2 sequences are SEHNR and FQNEAQ (reference sequence). Trimming cost V 11 bases and J 1 base, with 16 bases left between them. The CDR3 runs to 14 residues. The CDR3 DNA reads TGTGCCTGGGAGCTCCGTGGTGGCACAGATACGCAGTATTTT. Its translation: CAWELRGGTDTQYF.

This clonotype showed up just a few times. The J gene is TRBJ1-2, the V gene TRBV9, with D unclear. CDR3 length: 14 residues. V dropped 0 bases and J dropped 5 bases, with 11 bases sitting between them. Germline-derived CDR1 and CDR2 are SGDLS and YYNGEE. The CDR3 region is CASSVATGGYGYTF. The CDR3 nucleotides are TGTGCCAGCAGCGTAGCCACCGGCGGGTATGGCTACACCTTC.

The rearrangement uses TRBV7-8 and TRBJ1-3; D unclear. Trimming removed 3 bases at V and 0 bases at J, with 9 bases between. The germline V gene encodes CDR1 SGHVS and CDR2 FQNEAQ. The CDR3 consists of 15 residues. Written as DNA, the CDR3 is TGTGCCAGCAGCTTCCCCCCCAGCTCTGGAAACACCATATATTTT. Protein sequence: CASSFPPSSGNTIYF.

In its sample, this clonotype was seen a few times. The chain recombines TRBV27 with TRBJ1-1; D is possibly TRBD1 (5 bases). Trimming removed 3 bases at V and 0 bases at J, with 11 bases between. The CDR3 runs to 15 residues. Germline V gives CDR1 MNHEY, CDR2 SMNVEV (reference sequence). CDR3: CASSLIRGMNTEAFF. The CDR3 DNA is TGTGCCAGCAGTTTGATTAGGGGCATGAACACTGAAGCTTTCTTT.

The chain recombines TRBV4-1 with TRBJ2-1, with TRBD2 matching over 9 bases. V trimming: 0 bases; J trimming: 0 bases; junction bases outside the gene matches: 15. CDR3 length: 21 residues. The germline V gene encodes CDR1 MGHRA and CDR2 YSYEKL. CDR3: CASSQDIRPSGISSSYNEQFF. CDR3 DNA: TGCGCCAGCAGCCAAGATATCCGGCCTAGCGGGATCTCGAGCTCCTACAATGAGCAGTTCTTC.

The gene calls are TRBV4-1 and TRBJ1-1; D may be TRBD1 (5 bases). Germline V gives CDR1 MGHRA, CDR2 YSYEKL. Trimming removed 0 bases at V and 2 bases at J, with 10 bases between. The CDR3 is 15 amino acids. In DNA, the CDR3 is TGCGCCAGCAGCCAAGATCCGGGGACTAACACTGAAGCTTTCTTT. This gives the protein CASSQDPGTNTEAFF.

The chain uses TRBV7-3 and TRBJ1-1; 8 bases align to TRBD1. Trimming cost V 5 bases and J 0 bases; bases outside gene matches: 5. The CDR3 spans 15 residues. CDR1 and CDR2 from the germline V gene are SGHTA and FQGTGA. The CDR3 bases are TGTGCCAGCAGCCAAACAGGGGGGTTGAACACTGAAGCTTTCTTT. Protein: CASSQTGGLNTEAFF. The full variable domain, in which reference TRBV7-3 and TRBJ1-1 provide the parts outside the CDR3, is GAGVSQTPSNKVTEKGKYVELRCDPISGHTALYWYRQSLGQGPEFLIYFQGTGAADDSGLPNDRFFAVRPEGSVSTLKIQRTERGDSAVYLCASSQTGGLNTEAFFGQGTRLTVV.

This clonotype was counted a few times. The chain couples TRBV5-6 to TRBJ1-1, with 10 bases that match TRBD1. The CDR3 runs to 14 residues. Germline CDR1 and CDR2: SGHDT and YYEEEE. With 1 base clipped from V and 5 bases from J, the junction kept 2 bases outside the gene matches. The CDR3 nucleotides read TGTGCCAGCAGCTTGAGGGGACAGGGGACTGAAGCTTTCTTT. Its protein product is CASSLRGQGTEAFF.